The T cell receptor (beta chain) under discussion was sequenced for a study of blood T cell repertoires in COVID-19. Turning to the study itself: The cDNA or gDNA used as material had been derived from T cells, B-cell-depleted T cells, or PBMCs.

Using immunoSEQ multiplex PCR, the repertoire was profiled, and TCRdb retains in-frame clones only, with some absent. The table lists 200,000 to 300,000 clones, 83% of them singletons. Sequencing was carried out using peripheral blood. This receptor was identified in a human donor in a cohort sampled during active COVID-19.

CDR3 sequence reads: CASSLGAYEQYF. CDR3 sequence (DNA): TGTGCCAGCAGCCTAGGCGCCTACGAGCAGTACTTC. This chain joins TRBV7-9 and TRBJ2-7; D uncertain. CDR3 size: 12 residues. The germline V gene has CDR1 SEHNR and CDR2 FQNEAQ (reference sequence). V was clipped by 5 bases and J by 2 bases, with 7 bases between them. The variable domain in full, completed from reference TRBV7-9 and TRBJ2-7, reads DTGVSQNPRHKITKRGQNVTFRCDPISEHNRLYWYRQTLGQGPEFLTYFQNEAQLEKSRLLSDRFSAERPKGSFSTLEIQRTEQGDSAMYLCASSLGAYEQYFGPGTRLTVT.